The 15 T cell receptor beta chains reported below all come from one sample, sequenced in a study of read filtering for tumor transcriptome and immune sequencing (dated by TCRdb to between 2020 and 2021). Sequencing was carried out with an Illumina HiSeq 4000. TCR libraries were built from approximately 400 ng RNA with the Immunoverse kit, using molecular barcoded adaptors covering alpha/delta and beta/gamma chains. TCRdb cleaned the public reads at Q25 with fastp, built clones with MiXCR and kept in-frame beta chains. Entries are consolidated by CDR3 protein sequence, retaining the most common genes and DNA. The sample profile shows around 30,000 distinct CDR3 sequences; around a sixth of them were found once. Roughly 16% of the sample goes to the ten largest clones. Sequenced: a population of CD138-negative cells sorted from bone marrow. The cell subset or site label, as the study defines it: bone marrow mononuclear cells depleted of CD138+ plasma/myeloma cells by negative magnetic selection. These receptors all come from a donor at least 40 years old with multiple myeloma.

This clonotype was seen only a few times. The V gene is TRBV20-1, the J gene TRBJ2-1, with 7 bases that match TRBD2. Trimming at V came to 7 bases and at J to 4 bases, leaving 4 bases not matched to a gene. CDR3 length: 12 residues. The germline V gene has CDR1 DFQATT and CDR2 SNEGSKA (reference sequence). The CDR3 bases are TGCAGTGGACGGGAGGCGTACAATGAGCAGTTCTTC. Translation gives CSGREAYNEQFF.

This clonotype was picked up many times. The rearrangement links TRBV6-6 to TRBJ2-1; TRBD1 matches at 7 bases. CDR3 length equals 16 residues. The V gene's germline CDR1 is MNHNY and CDR2 SVGAGI (reference sequence). The V segment lost 6 bases and the J segment 3 bases; nucleotides outside the gene matches: 11. In DNA, the CDR3 is TGTGCCAGCAGCGCCGCCGGGACAGAAAACTACAATGAGCAGTTCTTC. Its protein is CASSAAGTENYNEQFF.

Many counts were recorded for this clonotype. The chain joins TRBV29-1 to TRBJ1-1; weak D call: TRBD1 (6 bases). V dropped 5 bases and J dropped 5 bases, with 18 bases sitting between them. The CDR3 contains 14 residues. Germline V gene data show CDR1 as SQVTM and CDR2 as ANQGSEA. DNA for the CDR3: TGCAGCGTTCTTACCGGGGGCGCTGGGACTGAAGCTTTCTTT. This codes for CSVLTGGAGTEAFF. Filled out from reference TRBV29-1 and TRBJ1-1, the complete variable domain reads SAVISQKPSRDICQRGTSLTIQCQVDSQVTMMFWYRQQPGQSLTLIATANQGSEATYESGFVIDKFPISRPNLTFSTLTVSNMSPEDSSIYLCSVLTGGAGTEAFFGQGTRLTVV.

This clonotype rates as medium-sized (0.01 to 0.1%). The CDR3 DNA follows: TGTGCCAGCAGTACGGGACAGTCCCCGGAAAAACTGTTTTTT. Translated, it gives CASSTGQSPEKLFF. The chain carries TRBV6-1 and TRBJ1-4, with 7 bases aligning to TRBD1. CDR3 size: 14 residues. The J segment lost 8 bases and the V segment lost 5 bases, leaving 8 bases of the junction unmatched. Germline V CDR1 and CDR2: MNHNS, SASEGT.

A word on this clonotype: A read error is possible here, since a much larger clone lies one base away. The J gene is TRBJ1-6, the V gene TRBV5-6; 7 bases are a match to TRBD1. From germline, CDR1 is SGHDT and CDR2 YYEEEE. The CDR3 sequence is 16 residues long. J lost 7 bases, V lost 7 bases, and 14 bases had no gene match. The CDR3 loop is CASCGAVTGINSPLHF. DNA for the CDR3: TGTGCCAGCTGCGGGGCGGTGACAGGGATCAATTCACCCCTCCACTTT.

About this clonotype itself: Given a much more abundant clone one base away, this may be a read error. The V and J genes are TRBV7-2 and TRBJ2-2; D may be TRBD2 (5 bases). Germline lookup yields CDR1 SGHTA and CDR2 FQGNSA. The CDR3 contains 15 residues. The CDR3 DNA reads TGTGCCAGCAGCTTATACCGGGATGGCACCAGGGAGCTGTTTTTT. It encodes CASSLYRDGTRELFF.

A few counts support this clonotype. This sequence joins TRBV6-5 and TRBJ1-2; D unclear. The CDR3 consists of 13 residues. V lost 0 bases, J lost 9 bases, and 11 bases lay in between. The germline gives CDR1 MNHEY, CDR2 SVGAGI. CDR3 DNA: TGTGCCAGCAGTTACTCGTCTGGTGAAAGCTACACCTTC. Amino acid sequence: CASSYSSGESYTF.

This clonotype was recorded many times. The chain links TRBV13 to TRBJ1-1; no firm D call. The CDR3 totals 13 residues. CDR1 is PRHDT and CDR2 is FYEKMQ in the germline V gene (reference sequence). V lost 6 bases and J lost 4, with 12 bases in between. CDR3: CASSVPAGTEAFF. The CDR3 nucleotides are TGTGCCAGCAGTGTCCCAGCGGGCACTGAAGCTTTCTTT. The complete variable domain, with remaining parts taken from reference TRBV13 and TRBJ1-1, reads AAGVIQSPRHLIKEKRETATLKCYPIPRHDTVYWYQQGPGQDPQFLISFYEKMQSDKGSIPDRFSAQQFSDYHSELNMSSLELGDSALYFCASSVPAGTEAFFGQGTRLTVV.

This clonotype was counted between two and nine times. This chain connects TRBV19 to TRBJ1-5; unclear D gene. V dropped 3 bases and J dropped 4 bases, with 13 bases sitting between them. The CDR3 length is 15 residues. The germline gives CDR1 LNHDA, CDR2 SQIVND (reference sequence). This CDR3 is CASSITGVKNQPQHF. The CDR3 nucleotides are TGTGCCAGTAGTATCACCGGGGTTAAGAATCAGCCCCAGCATTTT. Using reference TRBV19 and TRBJ1-5 for the parts outside the CDR3, the full variable domain is DGGITQSPKYLFRKEGQNVTLSCEQNLNHDAMYWYRQDPGQGLRLIYYSQIVNDFQKGDIAEGYSVSREKKESFPLTVTSAQKNPTAFYLCASSITGVKNQPQHFGDGTRLSIL.

This clonotype was seen a handful of times. J is TRBJ1-5 and V is TRBV20-1; a possible D gene is TRBD1 (6 bases). Looked up from germline, CDR1 is DFQATT and CDR2 is SNEGSKA (reference sequence). Between the trimmed V and J ends, which lost 4 bases and 7 bases, there was a span of 14 bases. The CDR3 consists of 13 residues. As DNA, the CDR3 is TGCAGTGCTATCAGCCAGGGGAACCAGCCCCAGCATTTT. It specifies CSAISQGNQPQHF.

In the case of this clonotype: An end of the junction does not agree with germline; a read error may underlie this. CDR3 sequence: CATSGTASTEAFF. CDR3 in DNA: TGCGCCACCAGCGGGACGGCCAGCACTGAAGCTTTCTTT. The V and J genes are TRBV24-1 and TRBJ1-1; possibly TRBD1 for D (5 bases). This CDR3 is built from 13 residues. In germline, CDR1 is KGHDR, CDR2 SFDVKD.

This clonotype was observed a handful of times. The chain employs TRBV27 and TRBJ1-1; 9 positions match TRBD1. The length of the CDR3 is 17 residues. Looked up from germline, CDR1 is MNHEY and CDR2 is SMNVEV (reference sequence). The V gene end was trimmed by 6 bases and the J gene end by 3 bases; junction bases not matched to a gene: 14. CDR3 in DNA: TGTGCCAGCAGGCCCGGGACAGGGCATCGTGGGGACACTGAAGCTTTCTTT. Residues: CASRPGTGHRGDTEAFF.

This clonotype was recorded many times. The chain links TRBV6-2 or TRBV6-3 to TRBJ2-5; D gene ambiguous. Looked up from germline, CDR1 is MNHEY and CDR2 is SVGEGT. This CDR3 contains 13 residues. Deletions cut 5 bases from V and 7 bases from J, with 14 bases between. Written as DNA, the CDR3 is TGTGCCAGCAGTCCCGGGCTTCATGGGACCCAGTACTTC. It codes for CASSPGLHGTQYF.

The sample holds many counts of this clonotype. This rearrangement joins TRBV3-1 to TRBJ1-1, with TRBD1 as a possible D gene (6 bases). Germline values: CDR1 LGHDT, CDR2 YNNKEL (reference sequence). CDR3 size: 15 residues. The V and J ends lost 2 bases and 2 bases respectively, with 12 bases between them. The CDR3 spells CASSQTWGANTEAFF. The CDR3 DNA reads TGTGCCAGCAGCCAAACCTGGGGGGCCAACACTGAAGCTTTCTTT.

Concerning this clonotype itself: A much larger clone sits a single nucleotide away, making a read error possible. Here the CDR3 reads CSAKRGQETQYF. The CDR3 DNA reads as TGCAGTGCTAAACGGGGCCAAGAGACCCAGTACTTC. V gene TRBV20-1 combines with J gene TRBJ2-5; tentatively, D is TRBD2 (5 bases). The V gene's germline CDR1 is DFQATT and CDR2 SNEGSKA (reference sequence). The CDR3 totals 12 residues. The germline V and J ends were trimmed by 4 bases and 1 base, with 7 bases remaining between them.